This is a list of T cell receptor beta chains from one sample in a study of blood T cells in healthy people across ages. TCRdb fed the 5' RACE reads into MiXCR, producing one record per CDR3 protein. The sample lists 600,000 to 1,000,000 distinct CDR3 sequences; 58% were seen once. Source material: blood. The receptors here all came from a man under 40 in good health. Both conserved end residues are part of each CDR3. Fields, in order: V gene, J gene, D gene, clone size, CDR3 protein, CDR3 DNA. The D gene is left open where the match is weak. Clone size, where shown, is once, few, many, or a class for clones that have expanded.

v_gene: TRBV11-2; j_gene: TRBJ2-3; d_gene: NA; abundance: few; CDR3aa: CASSFEATDTQYF; CDR3nt: TGTGCCAGCAGCTTCGAGGCGACAGATACGCAGTATTTT
v_gene: TRBV12-3/TRBV12-4; j_gene: TRBJ2-5; d_gene: TRBD2; abundance: few; CDR3aa: CASSFLTSGDQETQYF; CDR3nt: TGTGCCAGCAGTTTTCTGACTAGCGGGGACCAAGAGACCCAGTACTTC
v_gene: TRBV5-1; j_gene: TRBJ2-7; d_gene: NA; abundance: NA; CDR3aa: CASSFEGREREEQYF; CDR3nt: TGCGCCAGCAGCTTCGAGGGACGAGAAAGGGAGGAGCAGTACTTC
v_gene: TRBV6-6; j_gene: TRBJ2-7; d_gene: TRBD1; abundance: NA; CDR3aa: CASSQMGQSYYEQYF; CDR3nt: TGTGCCAGCAGCCAAATGGGACAGTCGTACTACGAGCAGTACTTC
v_gene: TRBV21-1; j_gene: TRBJ2-2; d_gene: NA; abundance: NA; CDR3aa: CASSRAGELFF; CDR3nt: TGTGCCAGCAGCAGGGCCGGGGAGCTGTTTTTT
v_gene: TRBV7-2; j_gene: TRBJ2-7; d_gene: NA; abundance: few; CDR3aa: CASSFIIGSSYEQYF; CDR3nt: TGTGCCAGCAGCTTCATTATAGGTTCTTCCTACGAGCAGTACTTC
v_gene: TRBV28; j_gene: TRBJ2-4; d_gene: TRBD1; abundance: NA; CDR3aa: CASTMGQGEANIQYF; CDR3nt: TGTGCCAGCACGATGGGGCAGGGGGAAGCGAACATTCAGTACTTC
v_gene: TRBV15; j_gene: TRBJ2-3; d_gene: NA; abundance: NA; CDR3aa: CATSRDEDTQYF; CDR3nt: TGTGCCACCAGCAGAGATGAGGATACGCAGTATTTT
v_gene: TRBV12-3/TRBV12-4; j_gene: TRBJ2-3; d_gene: TRBD2; abundance: NA; CDR3aa: CASIQAGGRTDTQYF; CDR3nt: TGTGCCAGCATTCAAGCGGGGGGTCGCACAGATACGCAGTATTTT
v_gene: TRBV7-2; j_gene: TRBJ1-2; d_gene: TRBD1; abundance: NA; CDR3aa: CASSPREIRGREYTF; CDR3nt: TGTGCCAGCAGCCCGAGGGAAATCAGGGGGCGCGAATACACCTTC
v_gene: TRBV12-3/TRBV12-4; j_gene: TRBJ2-3; d_gene: NA; abundance: NA; CDR3aa: CASSCRVGADTQYF; CDR3nt: TGTGCCAGCAGTTGCAGAGTGGGAGCAGATACGCAGTATTTT
v_gene: TRBV7-8; j_gene: TRBJ1-2; d_gene: NA; abundance: few; CDR3aa: CASSLAPGSQLKGYTF; CDR3nt: TGTGCCAGCAGCTTAGCGCCGGGCAGTCAGTTAAAGGGCTACACCTTC
v_gene: TRBV9; j_gene: TRBJ2-1; d_gene: NA; abundance: NA; CDR3aa: CASSVDGGGGNEQFF; CDR3nt: TGTGCCAGCAGCGTAGATGGAGGGGGGGGCAATGAGCAGTTCTTC
v_gene: TRBV5-6; j_gene: TRBJ2-5; d_gene: NA; abundance: NA; CDR3aa: CASSLIGRGAQETQYF; CDR3nt: TGTGCCAGCAGCTTGATTGGACGGGGGGCCCAAGAGACCCAGTACTTC
v_gene: TRBV20-1; j_gene: TRBJ2-2; d_gene: NA; abundance: once; CDR3aa: CSAGTYYGELFF; CDR3nt: TGCAGTGCCGGGACTTACTACGGGGAGCTGTTTTTT
v_gene: TRBV7-2; j_gene: TRBJ2-3; d_gene: NA; abundance: few; CDR3aa: CASRGWGKTDTQYF; CDR3nt: TGTGCCAGCCGCGGTTGGGGGAAGACAGATACGCAGTATTTT
v_gene: TRBV10-3; j_gene: TRBJ2-1; d_gene: NA; abundance: NA; CDR3aa: CAISALASRGYNEQFF; CDR3nt: TGTGCCATCAGTGCTCTTGCTAGTCGGGGGTACAATGAGCAGTTCTTC
v_gene: TRBV6-5; j_gene: TRBJ1-2; d_gene: NA; abundance: NA; CDR3aa: CASRRDSLYGYTF; CDR3nt: TGTGCCAGCAGAAGAGACAGCCTCTATGGCTACACCTTC
v_gene: TRBV4-3; j_gene: TRBJ2-1; d_gene: TRBD2; abundance: NA; CDR3aa: CASGLSGRGEQFF; CDR3nt: TGCGCCAGCGGCCTGAGCGGGAGGGGTGAGCAGTTCTTC
v_gene: TRBV5-6; j_gene: TRBJ2-1; d_gene: NA; abundance: NA; CDR3aa: CASSALHGSFYNEQFF; CDR3nt: TGTGCCAGCAGCGCGCTACATGGAAGTTTTTACAATGAGCAGTTCTTC
v_gene: TRBV2; j_gene: TRBJ2-7; d_gene: TRBD1; abundance: NA; CDR3aa: CASSSRSDRGEQYF; CDR3nt: TGTGCCAGCAGTTCTAGGTCCGACAGGGGCGAGCAGTACTTC
v_gene: TRBV9; j_gene: TRBJ2-3; d_gene: TRBD1; abundance: NA; CDR3aa: CASSGDRVIGTDTQYF; CDR3nt: TGTGCCAGCAGCGGGGACAGGGTGATTGGCACAGATACGCAGTATTTT
v_gene: TRBV4-3; j_gene: TRBJ2-7; d_gene: TRBD1; abundance: few; CDR3aa: CASSQDLVGQAYEQYF; CDR3nt: TGCGCCAGCAGCCAAGATCTCGTAGGACAGGCCTACGAGCAGTACTTC
v_gene: TRBV2; j_gene: TRBJ2-1; d_gene: NA; abundance: NA; CDR3aa: CASSEGGSGIYNEQFF; CDR3nt: TGTGCCAGCAGTGAAGGGGGCTCCGGGATCTACAATGAGCAGTTCTTC
v_gene: TRBV5-1; j_gene: TRBJ2-1; d_gene: TRBD2; abundance: NA; CDR3aa: CASMRGDSYNEQFF; CDR3nt: TGCGCCAGCATGCGGGGGGACTCCTACAATGAGCAGTTCTTC
v_gene: TRBV20-1; j_gene: TRBJ2-1; d_gene: NA; abundance: NA; CDR3aa: CSATRPLSSYNEQFF; CDR3nt: TGCAGTGCTACCCGCCCCCTCAGCTCCTACAATGAGCAGTTCTTC
v_gene: TRBV6-6; j_gene: TRBJ1-2; d_gene: NA; abundance: NA; CDR3aa: CASSYSADYGYTF; CDR3nt: TGTGCCAGCAGTTACTCGGCAGACTATGGCTACACCTTC
v_gene: TRBV5-1; j_gene: TRBJ2-1; d_gene: NA; abundance: NA; CDR3aa: CASSLEVEQFF; CDR3nt: TGCGCCAGCAGCTTGGAGGTTGAGCAGTTCTTC
v_gene: TRBV5-1; j_gene: TRBJ2-1; d_gene: NA; abundance: NA; CDR3aa: CASSGEAYNEQFF; CDR3nt: TGCGCCAGCAGCGGGGAGGCGTACAATGAGCAGTTCTTC
v_gene: TRBV19; j_gene: TRBJ2-7; d_gene: NA; abundance: few; CDR3aa: CASSREAGRYEQYF; CDR3nt: TGTGCCAGTAGTAGGGAGGCAGGGCGATACGAGCAGTACTTC
v_gene: TRBV5-1; j_gene: TRBJ2-1; d_gene: NA; abundance: few; CDR3aa: CASSFGILNEQFF; CDR3nt: TGCGCCAGCAGCTTTGGGATACTCAATGAGCAGTTCTTC
v_gene: TRBV10-3; j_gene: TRBJ2-3; d_gene: NA; abundance: NA; CDR3aa: CAISDRASADTQYF; CDR3nt: TGTGCCATCAGCGACAGGGCTAGCGCAGATACGCAGTATTTT
v_gene: TRBV29-1; j_gene: TRBJ2-3; d_gene: TRBD2; abundance: few; CDR3aa: CSALGGLAGEGTDTQYF; CDR3nt: TGCAGCGCGCTCGGGGGACTAGCGGGAGAGGGCACAGATACGCAGTATTTT
v_gene: TRBV20-1; j_gene: TRBJ1-4; d_gene: NA; abundance: few; CDR3aa: CSAREDGATNEKLFF; CDR3nt: TGCAGTGCTAGAGAGGACGGAGCAACTAATGAAAAACTGTTTTTT
v_gene: TRBV5-1; j_gene: TRBJ1-5; d_gene: NA; abundance: NA; CDR3aa: CASSAKIGQPQHF; CDR3nt: TGCGCCAGCAGCGCCAAGATAGGTCAGCCCCAGCATTTT
v_gene: TRBV20-1; j_gene: TRBJ2-3; d_gene: NA; abundance: NA; CDR3aa: CSVTRGSLTDTQYF; CDR3nt: TGCAGTGTCACACGGGGGTCTCTCACAGATACGCAGTATTTT
v_gene: TRBV27; j_gene: TRBJ2-3; d_gene: TRBD2; abundance: once; CDR3aa: CASSRLAAMGVDTQYF; CDR3nt: TGTGCCAGCAGTCGACTAGCGGCCATGGGGGTAGATACGCAGTATTTT
v_gene: TRBV6-5; j_gene: TRBJ1-6; d_gene: NA; abundance: NA; CDR3aa: CASRITEFLSPLHF; CDR3nt: TGTGCCAGCAGGATCACTGAATTCCTTTCACCCCTCCACTTT
v_gene: TRBV7-2; j_gene: TRBJ1-2; d_gene: NA; abundance: NA; CDR3aa: CASSATFTRYGYTF; CDR3nt: TGTGCCAGCAGCGCTACTTTTACTCGCTATGGCTACACCTTC
v_gene: TRBV29-1; j_gene: TRBJ1-2; d_gene: TRBD1; abundance: NA; CDR3aa: CSVDPRGLRYGYTF; CDR3nt: TGCAGCGTTGACCCCAGGGGGCTTAGGTATGGCTACACCTTC
v_gene: TRBV7-9; j_gene: TRBJ2-4; d_gene: NA; abundance: NA; CDR3aa: CASSWDGDNIQYF; CDR3nt: TGTGCCAGCAGCTGGGACGGGGATAACATTCAGTACTTC
v_gene: TRBV20-1; j_gene: TRBJ2-1; d_gene: TRBD2; abundance: once; CDR3aa: CSARRRGLADSSYNEQFF; CDR3nt: TGCAGTGCTAGGAGGAGGGGACTAGCGGATAGCTCCTACAATGAGCAGTTCTTC
v_gene: TRBV20-1; j_gene: TRBJ1-2; d_gene: NA; abundance: few; CDR3aa: CSAPFRTAAANYGYTF; CDR3nt: TGCAGTGCACCCTTTCGGACAGCAGCAGCTAACTATGGCTACACCTTC
v_gene: TRBV29-1; j_gene: TRBJ2-3; d_gene: TRBD2; abundance: few; CDR3aa: CSVEGSHLRLAGLTDTQYF; CDR3nt: TGCAGCGTTGAAGGATCCCACCTAAGACTAGCGGGGCTAACAGATACGCAGTATTTT
v_gene: TRBV20-1; j_gene: TRBJ2-1; d_gene: NA; abundance: NA; CDR3aa: CSAQVPISYNEQFF; CDR3nt: TGCAGTGCCCAAGTCCCGATCTCCTACAATGAGCAGTTCTTC
v_gene: TRBV20-1; j_gene: TRBJ2-5; d_gene: TRBD2; abundance: NA; CDR3aa: CSAVSSGEETQYF; CDR3nt: TGCAGTGCCGTATCGAGCGGGGAAGAGACCCAGTACTTC
v_gene: TRBV20-1; j_gene: TRBJ2-1; d_gene: TRBD2; abundance: few; CDR3aa: CSAMMGGLAGGTEQFF; CDR3nt: TGCAGTGCCATGATGGGGGGACTAGCGGGAGGAACTGAGCAGTTCTTC
v_gene: TRBV20-1; j_gene: TRBJ1-2; d_gene: NA; abundance: few; CDR3aa: CSARPNEGNYGYTF; CDR3nt: TGCAGTGCTAGACCGAATGAGGGAAACTATGGCTACACCTTC
v_gene: TRBV29-1; j_gene: TRBJ2-1; d_gene: TRBD1; abundance: NA; CDR3aa: CSVLRDRGNYEQFF; CDR3nt: TGCAGCGTACTACGGGACAGGGGTAATTATGAGCAGTTCTTC
v_gene: TRBV5-6; j_gene: TRBJ2-1; d_gene: NA; abundance: NA; CDR3aa: CASSFLGSNEQFF; CDR3nt: TGTGCCAGCAGTTTCTTAGGCTCGAATGAGCAGTTCTTC
v_gene: TRBV6-2/TRBV6-3; j_gene: TRBJ2-1; d_gene: TRBD1; abundance: NA; CDR3aa: CASSPTGVNEQFF; CDR3nt: TGTGCCAGCAGTCCCACAGGGGTCAATGAGCAGTTCTTC